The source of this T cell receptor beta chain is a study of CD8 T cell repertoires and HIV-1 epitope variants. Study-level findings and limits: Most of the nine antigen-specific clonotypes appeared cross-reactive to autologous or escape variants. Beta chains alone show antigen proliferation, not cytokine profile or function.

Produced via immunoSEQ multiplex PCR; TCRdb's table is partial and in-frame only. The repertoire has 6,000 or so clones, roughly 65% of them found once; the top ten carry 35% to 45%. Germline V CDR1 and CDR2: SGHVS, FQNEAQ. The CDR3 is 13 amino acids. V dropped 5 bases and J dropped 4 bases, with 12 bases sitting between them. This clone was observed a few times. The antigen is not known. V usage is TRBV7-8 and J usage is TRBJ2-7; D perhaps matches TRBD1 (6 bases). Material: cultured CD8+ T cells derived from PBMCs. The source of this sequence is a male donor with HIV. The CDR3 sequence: CASSLSQGYEQYF. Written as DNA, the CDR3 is TGTGCCAGCAGCCTATCACAGGGATACGAGCAGTACTTC.